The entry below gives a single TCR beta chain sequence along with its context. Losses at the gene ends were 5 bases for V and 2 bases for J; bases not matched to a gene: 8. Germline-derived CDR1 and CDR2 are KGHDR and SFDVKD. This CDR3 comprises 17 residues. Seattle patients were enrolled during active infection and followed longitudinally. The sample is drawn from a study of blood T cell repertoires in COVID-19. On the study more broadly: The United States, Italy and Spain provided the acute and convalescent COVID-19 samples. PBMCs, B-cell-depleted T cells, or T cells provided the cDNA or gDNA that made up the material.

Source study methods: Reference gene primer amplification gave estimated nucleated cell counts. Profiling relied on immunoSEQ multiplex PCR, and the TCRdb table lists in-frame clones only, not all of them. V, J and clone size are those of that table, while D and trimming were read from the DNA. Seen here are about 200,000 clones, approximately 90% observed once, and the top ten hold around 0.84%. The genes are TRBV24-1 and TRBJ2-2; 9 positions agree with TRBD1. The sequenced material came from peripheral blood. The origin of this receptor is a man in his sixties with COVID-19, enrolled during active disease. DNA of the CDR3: TGTGCCACCAGTGCCGCTACGGGACAGGGTAACACCGGGGAGCTGTTTTTT. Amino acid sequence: CATSAATGQGNTGELFF.